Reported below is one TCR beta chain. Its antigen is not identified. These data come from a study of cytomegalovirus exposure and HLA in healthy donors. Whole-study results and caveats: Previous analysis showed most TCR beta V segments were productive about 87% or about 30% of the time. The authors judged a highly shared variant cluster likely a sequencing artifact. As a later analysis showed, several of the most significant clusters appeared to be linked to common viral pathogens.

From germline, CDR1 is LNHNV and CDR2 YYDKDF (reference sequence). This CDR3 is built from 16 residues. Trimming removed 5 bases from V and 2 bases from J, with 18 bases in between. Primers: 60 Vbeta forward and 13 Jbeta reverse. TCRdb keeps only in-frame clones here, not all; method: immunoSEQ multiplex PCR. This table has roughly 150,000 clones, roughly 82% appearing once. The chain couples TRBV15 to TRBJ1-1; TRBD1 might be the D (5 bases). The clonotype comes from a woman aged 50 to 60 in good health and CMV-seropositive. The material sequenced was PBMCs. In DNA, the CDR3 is TGTGCCACCAGCCCCCGACAGAAAGAACGAAACACTGAAGCTTTCTTT. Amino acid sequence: CATSPRQKERNTEAFF.